This T cell receptor beta chain emerged from a study of early T cells in non-severe SARS-CoV-2 infection. The germline V gene encodes CDR1 LGHNT and CDR2 FRNRAP. The V end was cut by 0 bases, the J end by 8 bases, with 11 bases between. The CDR3 runs 14 residues. Study conclusions and caveats: The VDJdb matching leaned toward anti-spike CD8 responses and overlooked private and CD4 specificities.

TCRdb ran MiXCR on the 5' RACE reads and lists one entry per CDR3 protein. The data hold about 99,000 distinct CDR3 sequences, with 15% to 20% observed a single time. This clonotype came up a few times. The antigen remains undetermined. This sequence originates from an adult who was a healthcare worker with PCR-confirmed SARS-CoV-2 infection or an uninfected control (not recorded which). The specimen was whole blood. The gene calls are TRBV12-5 and TRBJ2-1; D is possibly TRBD2 (6 bases). As DNA, the CDR3 is TGTGCTAGTGGTTTGGTTCGGGGGTTCGATGAGCAGTTCTTC. It is translated as CASGLVRGFDEQFF.